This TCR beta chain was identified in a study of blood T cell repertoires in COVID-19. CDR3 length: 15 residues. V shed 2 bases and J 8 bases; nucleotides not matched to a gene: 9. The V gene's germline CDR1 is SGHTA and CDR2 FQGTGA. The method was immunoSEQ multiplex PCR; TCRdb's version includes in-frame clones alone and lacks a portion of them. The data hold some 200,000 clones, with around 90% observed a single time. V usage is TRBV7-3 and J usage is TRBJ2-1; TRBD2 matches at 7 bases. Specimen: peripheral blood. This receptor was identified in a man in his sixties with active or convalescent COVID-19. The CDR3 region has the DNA TGTGCCAGCAGCTTAGGTGGGGGAGGGGTCTATGAGCAGTTCTTC. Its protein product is CASSLGGGGVYEQFF.